The next 9 T cell receptor beta chains were all read from a single sample in a study of cytomegalovirus exposure and HLA in healthy donors. The study ran its PCR with 60 Vbeta and 13 Jbeta primers. Some clones are missing from TCRdb's copy, which holds only in-frame ones; the method was immunoSEQ multiplex PCR. The sample yields about 140,000 clones, over 75% seen once. Sequenced: PBMCs. The source of these receptors is a man aged 50 to 60 in good health and CMV-seronegative.

The chain is built from TRBV7-2 and TRBJ1-2; tentatively, D is TRBD1 (5 bases). The CDR3 is 17 amino acids. Trimming pared 1 base from V and 1 base from J, leaving 16 bases between. Germline V gives CDR1 SGHTA, CDR2 FQGNSA. CDR3 nucleotide sequence: TGTGCCAGCAGCTTAGATGTCTCTGACAGCATTAACTATGGCTACACCTTC. It yields the protein CASSLDVSDSINYGYTF.

The chain joins TRBV12-5 to TRBJ2-1; 9 bases agree with TRBD2. With 5 bases clipped from V and 1 base from J, the junction kept 21 bases outside the gene matches. CDR3 length equals 21 residues. CDR1 is LGHNT, CDR2 FRNRAP, per germline. Here the CDR3 DNA reads TGTGCTAGTGGTCCCAGAACAGTCGGGACTAGCCTTTCCGCGTCCTACAATGAGCAGTTCTTC. Translation gives CASGPRTVGTSLSASYNEQFF.

On this clone itself: A junction end diverges from the germline sequence, so it may reflect a read error. V is TRBV11-1 and J is TRBJ1-2; D perhaps matches TRBD1 (6 bases). Germline loops: CDR1 SGHAT, CDR2 FQDESV (reference sequence). The CDR3 has 11 residues. This chain's CDR3 is CASSARQVPNF. Here the CDR3 DNA reads TGTGCCAGCAGCGCCCGACAGGTCCCAAACTTC.

This chain joins TRBV19 and TRBJ2-7; 8 bases match TRBD1. The CDR3 has 13 residues. The trim removed 8 bases at V and 6 bases at J, leaving 9 bases unmatched. From germline, CDR1 is LNHDA and CDR2 SQIVND (reference sequence). CDR3 sequence (DNA): TGTGCCAGTTCTGGGACAGGCGGCGTCGAGCAGTACTTC. Amino acids: CASSGTGGVEQYF.

This clone came up once. At one end, the junction sequence differs from germline, possibly due to a read error. V gene TRBV7-9 combines with J gene TRBJ2-7; 7 bases fit TRBD2. This CDR3 region has 15 residues. Germline CDR1 is SEHNR and CDR2 is FQNEAQ (reference sequence). CDR3 in DNA: TGTGCCAGCAGCCTATCTAGCGGTCACCTCTACGGGCAGTACTTC. Encoded protein: CASSLSSGHLYGQYF.

The chain carries TRBV5-8 and TRBJ2-1; TRBD2 aligns across 13 bases. Germline trimming cut 4 bases from V and 8 bases from J; bases unmatched to any gene: 9. The CDR3 consists of 16 residues. Germline values: CDR1 SGHTS, CDR2 YDEGEE. CDR3 region: CASSPRLAGGRHEQFF. The CDR3 region has the DNA TGTGCCAGCAGCCCCAGACTAGCGGGAGGACGACATGAGCAGTTCTTC. The full variable domain, with the rest looked up from reference TRBV5-8 and TRBJ2-1, is EAGVTQSPTHLIKTRGQQATLRCSPISGHTSVYWYQQALGLGLQFLLWYDEGEERNRGNFPPRFSGRQFPNYSSELNVNALELEDSALYLCASSPRLAGGRHEQFFGPGTRLTVL.

This chain links TRBV7-9 with TRBJ1-3; TRBD1 might be the D (6 bases). Trimming stripped 7 bases from V and 3 bases from J, with 16 bases between. The CDR3 covers 15 residues. Germline CDR1 and CDR2: SEHNR and FQNEAQ (reference sequence). The CDR3 is CASTGTLSIGNTIYF. Here the CDR3 DNA reads TGTGCCAGCACGGGGACACTCAGTATTGGAAACACCATATATTTT. Drawing the rest from reference TRBV7-9 and TRBJ1-3, the complete variable domain is DTGVSQNPRHKITKRGQNVTFRCDPISEHNRLYWYRQTLGQGPEFLTYFQNEAQLEKSRLLSDRFSAERPKGSFSTLEIQRTEQGDSAMYLCASTGTLSIGNTIYFGEGSWLTVV.

This clone was seen more than once but under ten times. The chain has TRBV30 and TRBJ1-3, with 7 bases identical to TRBD1. Germline CDR1 is GTSNPN and CDR2 is SVGIG (reference sequence). V was clipped by 5 bases and J by 0 bases; unmatched bases: 7. The CDR3 is made up of 15 amino acids. The DNA of the CDR3 is TGTGCCTGGTCGGAACAGGGGTACTCTGGAAACACCATATATTTT. This encodes CAWSEQGYSGNTIYF. Complete variable domain (other parts from reference TRBV30 and TRBJ1-3): SQTIHQWPATLVQPVGSPLSLECTVEGTSNPNLYWYRQAAGRGLQLLFYSVGIGQISSEVPQNLSASRPQDRQFILSSKKLLLSDSGFYLCAWSEQGYSGNTIYFGEGSWLTVV.

The chain recombines TRBV19 with TRBJ1-5, with 7 bases matching TRBD1. Trimming removed 7 bases from V and 4 bases from J; junction bases left unmatched: 1. CDR3 length: 12 residues. Germline CDR1 reads LNHDA; CDR2 reads SQIVND (reference sequence). The CDR3 region is CASTQGNQPQHF. In nucleotides, the CDR3 is TGTGCCAGTACACAGGGGAATCAGCCCCAGCATTTT.